These 24 T cell receptor beta chains were sequenced from one sample in a study of CD8+ T cells in alopecia areata. Sequencing used cDNA as its template, made by extracting RNA and reverse transcribing it. Assay: immunoSEQ multiplex PCR; the TCRdb copy retains only in-frame clones and omits some. This sample has 95,000 to 120,000 clones, with 59% found just once. The source material was CD8+ T cells sorted from blood. The receptors here all came from a human donor in good health.

In this sample, this clone turned up a few times. This rearrangement joins TRBV9 to TRBJ1-1; D not resolved. The V and J ends lost 1 base and 2 bases respectively, with 6 bases between them. This CDR3 comprises 13 residues. Germline-derived CDR1 and CDR2 are SGDLS and YYNGEE. CDR3 amino acids: CASSVNANTEAFF. For the CDR3, the DNA is TGTGCCAGCAGCGTAAACGCCAACACTGAAGCTTTCTTT.

J is TRBJ2-1 and V is TRBV19; the D is unclear. Trimming shortened V by 2 bases and J by 3 bases, and 5 bases separated the two germline ends. Germline V gives CDR1 LNHDA, CDR2 SQIVND (reference sequence). The CDR3 covers 13 residues. The CDR3 nucleotides read TGTGCCAGTAGTATAACCCTCTACAATGAGCAGTTCTTC. Translation: CASSITLYNEQFF.

The chain has TRBV27 and TRBJ2-7; D may be TRBD1 (7 bases). The ends were cut back, 7 bases at V and 0 bases at J, with 16 bases in the middle. Germline V lookup: CDR1 MNHEY, CDR2 SMNVEV (reference sequence). The CDR3 has 15 amino acids. For the CDR3, the DNA is TGTGCCAGCAACTCGGAGGAGGGGGCCTCCTACGAGCAGTACTTC. Translating it yields CASNSEEGASYEQYF.

The DNA of the CDR3 is TGTGCCAGCAGCTTGATGGGGGCCGGCAATCAGCCCCAGCATTTT. Translated, it gives CASSLMGAGNQPQHF. This rearrangement joins TRBV5-6 to TRBJ1-5, with D perhaps matching TRBD1 (6 bases). In germline, CDR1 is SGHDT, CDR2 YYEEEE. The V end lost 1 base, the J end lost 2 bases, and 10 bases lay between the germline ends. This CDR3 contains 15 residues.

The chain uses TRBV6-1 and TRBJ1-6, with 7 bases matching TRBD1. Germline CDR1 is MNHNS and CDR2 is SASEGT. With V trimmed by 2 bases and J by 7 bases, 8 bases remained unmatched. The CDR3 contains 16 residues. CDR3 nucleotide sequence: TGTGCCAGCAGTGAAATTCCGGGACAGTCGAATTCACCCCTCCACTTT. This translates into CASSEIPGQSNSPLHF.

This chain connects TRBV7-9 to TRBJ1-2; D is undetermined. Trimming took off 5 bases at V and 5 bases at J, with 12 bases between the two ends. Per germline, CDR1 SEHNR and CDR2 FQNEAQ (reference sequence). The CDR3 sequence is 13 residues long. The CDR3 bases are TGTGCCAGCAGCCCCCGGTCGGTATATGGCTACACCTTC. Protein: CASSPRSVYGYTF.

This clone has only a few counts. The V call is TRBV2, the J call TRBJ1-5; the D is unclear. V was cut by 6 bases and J by 2 bases, with 8 bases left in between. CDR3 size: 13 residues. The germline gives CDR1 SNHLY, CDR2 FYNNEI. The chain's CDR3 is CASRLKGNQPQHF. For the CDR3, the DNA is TGTGCCAGCAGACTTAAGGGCAATCAGCCCCAGCATTTT.

J is TRBJ1-1 and V is TRBV9, with a weak D call TRBD1 (5 bases). Germline V CDR1 and CDR2: SGDLS, YYNGEE. V dropped 4 bases and J dropped 8 bases, with 12 bases sitting between them. The CDR3 runs 12 residues. The CDR3 protein is CASSTGPLEAFF. The CDR3 nucleotides are TGTGCCAGCAGCACAGGACCGTTAGAAGCTTTCTTT.

This chain joins TRBV2 and TRBJ1-2; D might be TRBD1 (5 bases). CDR1 is SNHLY, CDR2 FYNNEI, per germline. Trimming cost V 0 bases and J 8 bases, with 10 bases left between them. This CDR3 has 13 residues. The chain's CDR3 is CASSEALGLGYTF. DNA for the CDR3: TGTGCCAGCAGTGAAGCTCTGGGGCTGGGCTACACCTTC.

Concerning this clone: Other DNA sequences in this sample translate to the same CDR3. This chain uses TRBV9 with TRBJ2-3; 9 bases line up with TRBD2. V lost 4 bases, J lost 3 bases, and 6 bases stayed unmatched. The CDR3 totals 15 residues. The V gene's germline CDR1 is SGDLS and CDR2 YYNGEE. In DNA, the CDR3 is TGTGCCAGCAGCCCCAGCGGGGGGACAACAGATACGCAGTATTTT. The encoded protein is CASSPSGGTTDTQYF.

The chain has TRBV5-8 and TRBJ1-1; D uncertain. Germline CDR1 and CDR2: SGHTS and YDEGEE. V lost 6 bases and J 1 base, leaving 10 bases between the germline ends. There are 13 residues in the CDR3. The CDR3 DNA follows: TGTGCCAGCAACCGTCTGGAGAACACTGAAGCTTTCTTT. Protein: CASNRLENTEAFF.

CDR3 coding DNA: TGTGCCAGCAGCTTCAGTGAGCAGTTCTTC. This sequence encodes CASSFSEQFF. This chain connects TRBV11-2 to TRBJ2-1; no firm D call. Germline assignment: CDR1 SGHAT and CDR2 FQNNGV. Trimming took off 3 bases at V and 9 bases at J, with 3 bases between the two ends. This CDR3 contains 10 residues.

This sequence joins TRBV7-3 and TRBJ2-1, with D uncertain. The V end was cut by 2 bases, the J end by 4 bases, with 12 bases between. Germline V lookup: CDR1 SGHTA, CDR2 FQGTGA. The CDR3 is made up of 15 amino acids. CDR3 bases: TGTGCCAGCAGCTTATCGTTTTTAGGGTACAATGAGCAGTTCTTC. It translates to CASSLSFLGYNEQFF.

V and J are TRBV10-2 and TRBJ2-3, with 14 bases aligning to TRBD2. The CDR3 runs 15 residues. With V trimmed by 3 bases and J by 9 bases, 5 bases remained unmatched. CDR1 WSHSY and CDR2 SAAADI come from the germline V gene. The chain's CDR3 is CASSDGLAGGKTQYF. CDR3 coding DNA: TGCGCCAGCAGTGACGGACTAGCGGGGGGAAAGACGCAGTATTTT.

The chain has TRBV19 and TRBJ1-1; perhaps TRBD1 as D (5 bases). The germline CDR1 and CDR2 sequences are LNHDA and SQIVND (reference sequence). V was shortened by 10 bases and J by 1 base, with 16 bases between the two germline ends. The CDR3 has 14 amino acids. CDR3 in amino acids: CATSSGMWNTEAFF. The CDR3 coding sequence is TGTGCCACTTCATCAGGGATGTGGAACACTGAAGCTTTCTTT.

The sample holds a few counts of this clone. The chain couples TRBV14 to TRBJ2-3; D is ambiguous. CDR3 length: 14 amino acids. Germline V gene lookup returns CDR1 SGHDN and CDR2 FVKESK. V was clipped by 4 bases and J by 4 bases, with 12 bases between them. CDR3 DNA sequence: TGTGCCAGCAGCCTTCGAGCTTATTCAGATACGCAGTATTTT. Amino acids: CASSLRAYSDTQYF.

The sample holds a few counts of this clone. The chain is built from TRBV29-1 and TRBJ2-3; 10 bases align to TRBD1. The ends lost 3 bases at V and 6 bases at J; junction bases unmatched: 3. Germline V CDR1 and CDR2: SQVTM, ANQGSEA. The CDR3 contains 13 residues. The CDR3 nucleotides read TGCAGCGTTGATGGGACAGGGGCCGATACGCAGTATTTT. It is translated as CSVDGTGADTQYF.

The V and J genes are TRBV5-6 and TRBJ2-7; TRBD1 matches at 7 bases. The length of the CDR3 is 15 residues. Germline V gene data show CDR1 as SGHDT and CDR2 as YYEEEE. V was pared by 4 bases and J by 2 bases, with 9 bases of the junction left unmatched. Written as DNA, the CDR3 is TGTGCCAGCAGCCTCTCGACAGGGTTTGCCTACGAGCAGTACTTC. Translating gives CASSLSTGFAYEQYF.

The chain combines TRBV15 with TRBJ1-1; D is unresolved. The CDR3 contains 15 residues. The V gene's germline CDR1 is LNHNV and CDR2 YYDKDF (reference sequence). The ends were cut back, 0 bases at V and 4 bases at J, with 12 bases in the middle. Here the CDR3 DNA reads TGTGCCACCAGCAGAGACCGCCAAGGAGGCACTGAAGCTTTCTTT. This translates into CATSRDRQGGTEAFF.

This clone came up many times. The chain carries TRBV27 and TRBJ1-1, with D possibly being TRBD1 (5 bases). CDR3 length: 14 amino acids. Per germline, CDR1 MNHEY and CDR2 SMNVEV (reference sequence). V was trimmed by 1 base and J by 0 bases, leaving 6 bases between them. The CDR3 DNA reads TGTGCCAGCAGTTTATGGGGGGTGAACACTGAAGCTTTCTTT. Translated, it gives CASSLWGVNTEAFF.

The rearrangement joins TRBV7-9 to TRBJ2-4; tentatively, D is TRBD2 (5 bases). Germline CDR1 SEHNR, CDR2 FQNEAQ (reference sequence). The CDR3 length is 16 residues. Trimming stripped 0 bases from V and 6 bases from J, with 15 bases between. CDR3 DNA: TGTGCCAGCAGCTTAGCGCACGTGGGGAGACTAAACATTCAGTACTTC. It specifies CASSLAHVGRLNIQYF. Drawing the rest from reference TRBV7-9 and TRBJ2-4, the complete variable domain is DTGVSQNPRHKITKRGQNVTFRCDPISEHNRLYWYRQTLGQGPEFLTYFQNEAQLEKSRLLSDRFSAERPKGSFSTLEIQRTEQGDSAMYLCASSLAHVGRLNIQYFGAGTRLSVL.

This clone has more than one count but fewer than ten. The CDR3: CASSPGEEETQYF. DNA for the CDR3: TGTGCCAGCAGCCCGGGGGAGGAGGAGACCCAGTACTTC. V is TRBV13 and J is TRBJ2-5; possible D gene TRBD2, 6 bases. The germline V gene encodes CDR1 PRHDT and CDR2 FYEKMQ (reference sequence). V gave up 5 bases and J gave up 5 bases, with 12 bases separating them. The CDR3 is 13 amino acids. Based on the CDR3 plus reference TRBV13 and TRBJ2-5, the full variable domain is AAGVIQSPRHLIKEKRETATLKCYPIPRHDTVYWYQQGPGQDPQFLISFYEKMQSDKGSIPDRFSAQQFSDYHSELNMSSLELGDSALYFCASSPGEEETQYFGPGTRLLVL.

This clone was observed a handful of times. The CDR3 sequence: CASSSMGQESYEQYF. The CDR3 nucleotides are TGTGCCAGCAGCTCGATGGGGCAGGAATCCTACGAGCAGTACTTC. The chain recombines TRBV13 with TRBJ2-7; a weak D match, TRBD1 (5 bases). The CDR3 consists of 15 residues. Germline V lookup: CDR1 PRHDT, CDR2 FYEKMQ (reference sequence). Between the trimmed V and J ends, which lost 4 bases and 1 base, there was a span of 14 bases.

The V and J genes are TRBV4-3 and TRBJ2-3, with 12 positions matching TRBD2. The CDR3 covers 16 residues. V dropped 1 base and J dropped 1; count of bases not matched to a gene: 0. Per germline, CDR1 LGHNA and CDR2 YSLEER. The CDR3 DNA is TGCGCCAGCAGCCAAGGACTAGCGGGGGGCACAGATACGCAGTATTTT. Protein product: CASSQGLAGGTDTQYF.